Sequencing of this TCR beta chain was carried out in a study of T cell responses to AZD1222 COVID-19 vaccine. Study-wide findings and caveats: Repertoire samples came only from after the peak T cell response. Reportedly, close to half of spike-specific TCRs are directed against unmutated variant regions. Donors skewed white British and female; clonal diversity was possibly underestimated. Spike-wide vaccine-associated CD4 TCRs dominated at 160-218 and 743-854.

Profiling relied on immunoSEQ multiplex PCR, and the TCRdb table lists in-frame clones only, not all of them. The sample includes roughly 140,000 clones, 90% to 95% of them seen just once. About this clone itself: Its matching antigen is unknown.

In germline, CDR1 is SGDLS, CDR2 YYNGEE. Trimming removed 3 bases at V and 5 bases at J, with 17 bases between. The CDR3 has 15 amino acids. This TCR came from an adult in good health. Specimen: peripheral blood, collected on day 0 of MenACWY control vaccination. The chain is built from TRBV9 and TRBJ2-5, with D maybe TRBD2 (5 bases). CDR3 nucleotide sequence: TGTGCCAGCAGCGGTCGAGCCTGGGGAGAGGAGACCCAGTACTTC. It translates to CASSGRAWGEETQYF.